This T cell receptor (beta chain) was captured in a study of blood T cell repertoires in COVID-19. Across the study: T cells, B-cell-depleted T cells, or PBMCs supplied cDNA or gDNA.

In the source study's methods: Researchers report that nucleated cell counts were estimated from reference gene primer amplification. Measured with immunoSEQ multiplex PCR; TCRdb has only the in-frame clones, and not every one. Clone size and the V and J calls come from that table; the DNA yielded D and trimming. This table holds 35,000 to 50,000 clones, 85% to 90% found once. Germline CDR1 SEHNR, CDR2 FQNEAQ (reference sequence). Deletions cut 1 base from V and 1 base from J, with 8 bases between. CDR3 size: 16 residues. The specimen was peripheral blood. This receptor was obtained from a man in his forties or fifties with active COVID-19. The gene calls are TRBV7-9 and TRBJ2-6; D call uncertain. CDR3 loop: CASSLDRRSGANVLTF. As DNA, the CDR3 is TGTGCCAGCAGCTTAGATCGTCGGTCTGGGGCCAACGTCCTGACTTTC.